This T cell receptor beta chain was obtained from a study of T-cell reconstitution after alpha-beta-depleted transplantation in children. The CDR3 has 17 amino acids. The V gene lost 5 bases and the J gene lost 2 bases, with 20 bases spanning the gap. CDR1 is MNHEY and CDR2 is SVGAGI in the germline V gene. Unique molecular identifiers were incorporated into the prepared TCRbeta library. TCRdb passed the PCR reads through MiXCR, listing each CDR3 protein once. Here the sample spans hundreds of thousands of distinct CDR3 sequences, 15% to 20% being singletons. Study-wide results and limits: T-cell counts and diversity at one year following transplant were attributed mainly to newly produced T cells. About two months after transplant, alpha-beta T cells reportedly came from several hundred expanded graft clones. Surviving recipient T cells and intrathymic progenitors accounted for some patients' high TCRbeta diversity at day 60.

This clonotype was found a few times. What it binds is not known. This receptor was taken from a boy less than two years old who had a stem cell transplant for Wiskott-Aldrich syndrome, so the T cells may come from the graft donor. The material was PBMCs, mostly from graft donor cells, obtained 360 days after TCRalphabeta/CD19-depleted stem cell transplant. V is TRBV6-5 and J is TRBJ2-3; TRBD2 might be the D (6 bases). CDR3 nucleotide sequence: TGTGCCAGCAGTGGCTCGACTAGATTCCCCCCCACAGATACGCAGTATTTT. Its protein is CASSGSTRFPPTDTQYF.